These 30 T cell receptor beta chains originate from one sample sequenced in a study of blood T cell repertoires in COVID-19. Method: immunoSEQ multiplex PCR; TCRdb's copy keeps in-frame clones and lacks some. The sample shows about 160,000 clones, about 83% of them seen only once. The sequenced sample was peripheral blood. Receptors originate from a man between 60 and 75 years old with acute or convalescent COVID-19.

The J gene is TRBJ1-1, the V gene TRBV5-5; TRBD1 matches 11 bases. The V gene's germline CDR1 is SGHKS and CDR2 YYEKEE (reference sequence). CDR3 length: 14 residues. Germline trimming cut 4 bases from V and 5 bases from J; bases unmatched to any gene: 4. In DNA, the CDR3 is TGTGCCAGCAGCGGACAGGGGGCGGGAACTGAAGCTTTCTTT. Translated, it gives CASSGQGAGTEAFF.

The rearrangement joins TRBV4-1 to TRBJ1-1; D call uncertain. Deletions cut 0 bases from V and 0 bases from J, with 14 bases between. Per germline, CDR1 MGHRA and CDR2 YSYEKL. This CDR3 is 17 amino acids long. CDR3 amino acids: CASSQEPLEALNTEAFF. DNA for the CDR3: TGCGCCAGCAGCCAAGAACCCCTAGAGGCTTTGAACACTGAAGCTTTCTTT.

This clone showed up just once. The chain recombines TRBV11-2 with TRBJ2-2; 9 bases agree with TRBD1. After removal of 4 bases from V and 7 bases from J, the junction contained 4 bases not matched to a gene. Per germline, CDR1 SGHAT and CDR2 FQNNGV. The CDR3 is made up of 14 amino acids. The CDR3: CASSWDRVGGELFF. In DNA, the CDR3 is TGTGCCAGCAGCTGGGACAGGGTGGGCGGGGAGCTGTTTTTT.

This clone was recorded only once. The CDR3 region has the DNA TGCGCCAGCAGCCGGAGGGGGGGAACTAATGAAAAACTGTTTTTT. Protein product: CASSRRGGTNEKLFF. This sequence joins TRBV5-1 and TRBJ1-4; D is possibly TRBD1 (6 bases). This CDR3 region has 15 residues. Trimming removed 4 bases at V and 1 base at J, with 11 bases between. Germline V gene sequence: CDR1 SGHRS, CDR2 YFSETQ.

This chain's CDR3 is CASSQDIAVNTEAFF. CDR3 in DNA: TGTGCCAGCAGCCAAGATATAGCGGTGAACACTGAAGCTTTCTTT. This rearrangement joins TRBV3-1 (or the pseudogene TRBV3-2) to TRBJ1-1; D gene ambiguous. V shed 0 bases and J shed 0 bases, with 8 bases lying between them. The CDR3 sequence is 15 residues long. Germline V lookup: CDR1 LGHDT, CDR2 YNNKEL (reference sequence).

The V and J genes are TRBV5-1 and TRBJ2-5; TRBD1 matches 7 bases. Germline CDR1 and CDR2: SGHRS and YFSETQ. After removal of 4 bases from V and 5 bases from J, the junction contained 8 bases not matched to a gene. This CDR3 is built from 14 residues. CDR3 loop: CASSTGQLGETQYF. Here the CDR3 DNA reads TGCGCCAGCAGCACGGGACAGCTGGGGGAGACCCAGTACTTC.

This CDR3 reads CASSDPTGGLTYEQYF. The CDR3 DNA sequence: TGTGCCAGCAGTGATCCAACAGGGGGGCTAACCTACGAGCAGTACTTC. The chain recombines TRBV2 with TRBJ2-7; 8 bases line up with TRBD1. The germline gives CDR1 SNHLY, CDR2 FYNNEI. J lost 2 bases, V lost 3 bases, and 9 bases had no gene match. CDR3 length: 16 amino acids.

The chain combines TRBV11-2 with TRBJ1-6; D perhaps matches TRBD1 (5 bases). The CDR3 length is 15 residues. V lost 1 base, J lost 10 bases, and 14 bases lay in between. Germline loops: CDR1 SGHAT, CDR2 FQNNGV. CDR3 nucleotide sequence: TGTGCCAGCAGCTTAGCTCAGGGTCTCGGATCACCCCTCCACTTT. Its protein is CASSLAQGLGSPLHF.

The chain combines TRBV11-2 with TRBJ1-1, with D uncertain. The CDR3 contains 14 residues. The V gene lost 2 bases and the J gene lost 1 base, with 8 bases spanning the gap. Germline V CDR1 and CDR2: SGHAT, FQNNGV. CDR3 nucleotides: TGTGCCAGCAGCTTATCAACGGGGAACACTGAAGCTTTCTTT. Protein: CASSLSTGNTEAFF.

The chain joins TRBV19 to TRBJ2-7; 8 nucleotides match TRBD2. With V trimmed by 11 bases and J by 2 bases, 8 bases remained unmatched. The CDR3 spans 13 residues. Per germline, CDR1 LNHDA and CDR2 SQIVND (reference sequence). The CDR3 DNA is TGTGCCGCGGGGGGACACCTGCCCTACGAGCAGTACTTC. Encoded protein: CAAGGHLPYEQYF.

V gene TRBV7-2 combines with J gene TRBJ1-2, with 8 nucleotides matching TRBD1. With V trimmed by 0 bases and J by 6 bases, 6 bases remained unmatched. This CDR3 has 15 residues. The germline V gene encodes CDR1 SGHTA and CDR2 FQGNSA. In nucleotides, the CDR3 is TGTGCCAGCAGCTTAGCACTTGGACAGGGCCATGGCTACACCTTC. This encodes CASSLALGQGHGYTF.

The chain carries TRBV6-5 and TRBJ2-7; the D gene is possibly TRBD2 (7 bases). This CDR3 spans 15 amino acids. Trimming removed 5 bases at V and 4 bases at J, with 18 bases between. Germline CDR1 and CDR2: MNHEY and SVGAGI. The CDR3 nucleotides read TGTGCCAGCAGTACCCCAGGGGAGGGGATATACGAGCAGTACTTC. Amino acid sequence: CASSTPGEGIYEQYF.

Here the CDR3 DNA reads TGTGCCACCACAGACAGGGCGGCAAATTCACCCCTCCACTTT. This sequence encodes CATTDRAANSPLHF. The rearrangement uses TRBV19 and TRBJ1-6, with 7 nucleotides matching TRBD1. V lost 10 bases, J lost 7 bases, and 10 bases stayed unmatched. This CDR3 spans 14 amino acids. Germline CDR1 LNHDA, CDR2 SQIVND (reference sequence).

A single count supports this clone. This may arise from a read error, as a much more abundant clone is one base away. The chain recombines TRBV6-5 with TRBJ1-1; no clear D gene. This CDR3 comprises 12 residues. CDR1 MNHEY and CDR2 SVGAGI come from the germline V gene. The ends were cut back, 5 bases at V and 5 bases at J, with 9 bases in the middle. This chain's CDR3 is CASSPRRTEAFF. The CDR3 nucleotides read TGTGCCAGCAGTCCCAGGAGGACTGAAGCTTTCTTT.

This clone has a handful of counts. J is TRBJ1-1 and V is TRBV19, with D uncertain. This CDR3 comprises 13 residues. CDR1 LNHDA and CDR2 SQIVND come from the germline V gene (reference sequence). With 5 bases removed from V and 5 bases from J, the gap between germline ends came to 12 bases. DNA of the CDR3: TGTGCCAGTAGTTCCAAGACGGGGACTGAAGCTTTCTTT. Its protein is CASSSKTGTEAFF.

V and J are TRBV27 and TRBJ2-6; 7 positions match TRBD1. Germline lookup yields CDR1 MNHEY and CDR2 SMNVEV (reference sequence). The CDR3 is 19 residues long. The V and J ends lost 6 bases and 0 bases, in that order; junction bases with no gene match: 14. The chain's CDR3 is CASSPRWGQTPSGANVLTF. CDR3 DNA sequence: TGTGCCAGCAGCCCCCGATGGGGACAGACTCCCTCTGGGGCCAACGTCCTGACTTTC.

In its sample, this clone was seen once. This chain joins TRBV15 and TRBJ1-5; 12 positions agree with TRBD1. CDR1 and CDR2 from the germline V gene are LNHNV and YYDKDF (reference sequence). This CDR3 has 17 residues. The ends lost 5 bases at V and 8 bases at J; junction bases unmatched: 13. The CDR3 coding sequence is TGTGCCACCAGCCTTGACCGGGACAGGGGGCGATTAGAGCCCCAGCATTTT. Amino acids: CATSLDRDRGRLEPQHF.

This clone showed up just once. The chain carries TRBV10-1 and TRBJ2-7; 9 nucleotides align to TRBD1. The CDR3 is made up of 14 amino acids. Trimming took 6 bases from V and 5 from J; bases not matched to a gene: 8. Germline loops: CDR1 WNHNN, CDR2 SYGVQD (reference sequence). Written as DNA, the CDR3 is TGCGCCAGCAGCCGCGGGACAGGGTTCGACGAGCAGTACTTC. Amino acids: CASSRGTGFDEQYF.

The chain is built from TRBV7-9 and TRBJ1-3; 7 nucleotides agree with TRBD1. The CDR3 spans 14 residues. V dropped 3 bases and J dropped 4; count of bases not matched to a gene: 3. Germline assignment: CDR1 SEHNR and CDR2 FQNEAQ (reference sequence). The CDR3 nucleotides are TGTGCCAGCAGCTTCGACAGGGAGGGAAACACCATATATTTT. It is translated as CASSFDREGNTIYF.

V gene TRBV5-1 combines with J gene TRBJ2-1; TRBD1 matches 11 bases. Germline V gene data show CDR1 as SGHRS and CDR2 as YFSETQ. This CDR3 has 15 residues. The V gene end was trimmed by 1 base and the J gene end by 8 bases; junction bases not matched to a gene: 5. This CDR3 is CASSLRTGGNDEQFF. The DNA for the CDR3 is TGCGCCAGCAGCTTGAGGACAGGGGGCAACGATGAGCAGTTCTTC.

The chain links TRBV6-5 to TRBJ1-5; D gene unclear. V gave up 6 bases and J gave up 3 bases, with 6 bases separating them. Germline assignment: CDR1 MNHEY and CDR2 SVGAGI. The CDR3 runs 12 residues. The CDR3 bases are TGTGCCAGCAGAGCGTTCAATCAGCCCCAGCATTTT. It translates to CASRAFNQPQHF.

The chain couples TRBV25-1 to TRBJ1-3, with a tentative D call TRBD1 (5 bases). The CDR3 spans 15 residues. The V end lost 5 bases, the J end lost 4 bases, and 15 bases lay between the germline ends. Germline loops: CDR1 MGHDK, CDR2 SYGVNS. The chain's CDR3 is CASSRETETGNTIYF. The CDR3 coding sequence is TGTGCCAGCAGTAGAGAGACAGAGACCGGAAACACCATATATTTT.

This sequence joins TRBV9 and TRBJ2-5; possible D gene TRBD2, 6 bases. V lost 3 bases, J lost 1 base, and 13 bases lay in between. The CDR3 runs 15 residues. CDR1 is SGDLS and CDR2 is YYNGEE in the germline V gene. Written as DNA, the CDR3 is TGTGCCAGCAGCGCCGGAGGGAGATCCCAAGAGACCCAGTACTTC. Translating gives CASSAGGRSQETQYF.

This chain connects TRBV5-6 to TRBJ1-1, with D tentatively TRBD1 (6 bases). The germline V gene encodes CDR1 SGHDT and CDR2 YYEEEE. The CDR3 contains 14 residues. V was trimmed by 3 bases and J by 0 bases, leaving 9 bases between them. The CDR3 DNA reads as TGTGCCAGCAGCTGGACAGATATGAACACTGAAGCTTTCTTT. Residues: CASSWTDMNTEAFF.

For the CDR3, the DNA is TGTGCCAGCTCACCACCCGACAGCCAAGAGACCCAGTACTTC. Translation gives CASSPPDSQETQYF. The rearrangement uses TRBV18 and TRBJ2-5, with D tentatively TRBD1 (5 bases). This CDR3 contains 14 residues. Trimming took 0 bases from V and 1 from J, leaving 6 bases between them. Per germline, CDR1 KGHSH and CDR2 LQKENI.

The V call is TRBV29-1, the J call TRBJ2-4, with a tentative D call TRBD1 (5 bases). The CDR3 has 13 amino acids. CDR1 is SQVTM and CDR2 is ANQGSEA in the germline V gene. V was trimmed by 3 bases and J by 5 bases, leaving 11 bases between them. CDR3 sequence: CSVDAQGENIQYF. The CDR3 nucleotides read TGCAGCGTTGATGCCCAGGGCGAAAACATTCAGTACTTC. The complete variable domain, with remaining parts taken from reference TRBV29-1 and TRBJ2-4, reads SAVISQKPSRDICQRGTSLTIQCQVDSQVTMMFWYRQQPGQSLTLIATANQGSEATYESGFVIDKFPISRPNLTFSTLTVSNMSPEDSSIYLCSVDAQGENIQYFGAGTRLSVL.

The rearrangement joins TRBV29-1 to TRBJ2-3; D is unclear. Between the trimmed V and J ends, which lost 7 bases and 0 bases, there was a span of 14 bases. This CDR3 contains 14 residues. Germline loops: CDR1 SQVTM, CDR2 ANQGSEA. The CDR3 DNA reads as TGCAGCGCCGTCGTGGGCAGTAGCACAGATACGCAGTATTTT. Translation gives CSAVVGSSTDTQYF.

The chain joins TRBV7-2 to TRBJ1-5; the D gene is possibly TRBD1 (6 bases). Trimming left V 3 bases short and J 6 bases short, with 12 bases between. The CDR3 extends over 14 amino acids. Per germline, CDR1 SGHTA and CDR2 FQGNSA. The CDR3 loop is CASSFRGAGQPQHF. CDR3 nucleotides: TGTGCCAGCAGCTTTCGGGGGGCGGGTCAGCCCCAGCATTTT.

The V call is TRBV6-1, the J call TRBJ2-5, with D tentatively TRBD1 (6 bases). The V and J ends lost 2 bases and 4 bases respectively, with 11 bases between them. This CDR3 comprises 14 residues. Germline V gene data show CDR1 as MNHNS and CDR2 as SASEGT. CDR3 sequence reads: CASSESRGLETQYF. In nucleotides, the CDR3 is TGTGCCAGCAGTGAAAGCAGGGGTTTAGAGACCCAGTACTTC.

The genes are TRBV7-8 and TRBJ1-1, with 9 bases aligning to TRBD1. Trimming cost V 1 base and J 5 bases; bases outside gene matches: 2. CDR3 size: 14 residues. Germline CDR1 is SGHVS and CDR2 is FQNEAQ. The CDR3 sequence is CASSLVTGGTEAFF. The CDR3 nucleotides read TGTGCCAGCAGCTTAGTGACAGGGGGAACTGAAGCTTTCTTT.